This TCR beta chain was recorded in a study of blood T cell repertoires in COVID-19. Study as a whole: Sample material is recorded as cDNA or gDNA derived from T cells, B-cell-depleted T cells, or PBMCs.

The CDR3 has 14 residues. Germline values: CDR1 KGHSH, CDR2 LQKENI. V lost 6 bases to trimming and J lost 6 bases; unmatched junction nucleotides: 6. In Seattle, patients joined the study during active infection and were tracked longitudinally. Measured with immunoSEQ multiplex PCR; TCRdb has only the in-frame clones, and not every one. The sample holds roughly 200,000 clones; about 80% are singletons and the top ten take roughly 7.8%. The rearrangement links TRBV18 to TRBJ1-5; 9 nucleotides align to TRBD1. The sequencing sample was made of peripheral blood. This TCR came from a woman of 80 years or more with COVID-19, enrolled during active disease. This CDR3 is CASSGDRDLQPQHF. In nucleotides, the CDR3 is TGTGCCAGCTCGGGGGACAGGGACCTTCAGCCCCAGCATTTT.